Given below is one T cell receptor (beta chain) in context. Its matching antigen is unknown. This sample is part of a study of cytomegalovirus exposure and HLA in healthy donors. Primers: 60 Vbeta forward and 13 Jbeta reverse. Clones were sequenced by immunoSEQ multiplex PCR, and TCRdb holds only the in-frame ones, with some missing. The sample holds under 140,000 clones, 86% seen once. Overall study findings and caveats: The study put 150 to 200 TCR beta chains on its list as cytomegalovirus-associated.

With V trimmed by 0 bases and J by 6 bases, 8 bases remained unmatched. This CDR3 comprises 16 residues. From germline, CDR1 is SGHNT and CDR2 YYREEE (reference sequence). Everyone who donated was a healthy bone marrow donor. The sequence was obtained from a man between 35 and 55 years old in good health and CMV-seronegative. Sequences were obtained from PBMCs. The V call is TRBV5-4, the J call TRBJ1-1; 10 bases are shared with TRBD1. The CDR3 region is CASSLGGTGVEAEAFF. CDR3 sequence (DNA): TGTGCCAGCAGCTTGGGCGGGACAGGGGTTGAGGCTGAAGCTTTCTTT.